This T cell receptor beta chain was sequenced during a study of identical twins. Notes on the study in general: Possibly, invariant MAIT and iNKT cells partly confounded zero-insertion analyses.

This clonotype was detected ten times or more. Its antigen is as yet unknown. TCRdb re-called the 5' RACE reads with MiXCR, one entry per CDR3 protein. The table shows under 300,000 distinct CDR3 sequences, with about 13% occurring only once. Germline V gene sequence: CDR1 LNHNV, CDR2 YYDKDF (reference sequence). The CDR3 has 15 amino acids. Trimming pared 0 bases from V and 6 bases from J, leaving 13 bases between. These data are also associated with another study on yellow fever vaccine responses in identical twins.

The material sequenced was memory (CD45RO+) T cells sorted from blood. The clonotype comes from a woman aged 18-35 years in good health. The chain couples TRBV15 to TRBJ2-3, with no clear D. The CDR3: CATSRDSGGVDTQYF. The CDR3 DNA sequence: TGTGCCACCAGCAGAGATAGTGGCGGCGTTGATACGCAGTATTTT.